The next 32 T cell receptor beta chains were all read from a single sample in a study of glioma-infiltrating T cells. TCR alpha and beta CDR3 regions were amplified from RNA using iRepertoire nested multiplex PCR. TCRdb itself ran the multiplex PCR reads through MiXCR, one entry per CDR3 protein. The sample holds around 100,000 distinct CDR3 sequences, 25% to 30% seen once. The sequenced sample was glioma tissue, nonneoplastic brain tissue, or PBMCs (not recorded which). These receptors all come from a human donor with low-grade glioma or glioblastoma, undergoing nonglioma brain surgery, or in good health (not recorded which).

In this sample, this clonotype turned up many times. The J gene is TRBJ1-5, the V gene TRBV12-3 or TRBV12-4; D is undetermined. The V gene lost 6 bases and the J gene lost 6 bases, with 9 bases spanning the gap. The CDR3 sequence is 12 residues long. CDR3 amino acids: CASSRGSQPQHF. For the CDR3, the DNA is TGTGCCAGCAGCCGCGGGAGTCAGCCCCAGCATTTT.

The CDR3 nucleotides are TGTGCCAGCAGTTCGGACTCCCTGAACACTGAAGCTTTCTTT. This codes for CASSSDSLNTEAFF. The rearrangement links TRBV12-3 or TRBV12-4 to TRBJ1-1; D is unclear. The V end was cut by 4 bases, the J end by 0 bases, with 9 bases between. The CDR3 sequence is 14 residues long.

This clonotype was seen only once. The chain recombines TRBV12-3 or TRBV12-4 with TRBJ1-4, with D unclear. The CDR3 is 16 amino acids. V was pared by 3 bases and J by 4 bases, with 15 bases between. The CDR3 region is CASSLMVGRLNEKLFF. Here the CDR3 DNA reads TGTGCCAGCAGTTTGATGGTTGGACGGCTTAATGAAAAACTGTTTTTT.

The rearrangement uses TRBV11-2 and TRBJ2-2; D unresolved. Trimming cost V 2 bases and J 0 bases, with 10 bases left between them. Germline CDR1 and CDR2: SGHAT and FQNNGV. The CDR3 runs to 16 residues. CDR3 amino acids: CASSLRRPPNTGELFF. In nucleotides, the CDR3 is TGTGCCAGCAGCTTACGACGGCCTCCGAACACCGGGGAGCTGTTTTTT.

This clonotype has more than one count but fewer than ten. The gene calls are TRBV11-2 and TRBJ2-3, with 8 nucleotides matching TRBD2. The CDR3 runs to 16 residues. Germline V gene data show CDR1 as SGHAT and CDR2 as FQNNGV. Trimming took 3 bases from V and 1 from J; bases not matched to a gene: 6. CDR3 in amino acids: CASSFRGGLGTDTQYF. The CDR3 bases are TGTGCCAGCAGCTTTCGGGGGGGGCTGGGCACAGATACGCAGTATTTT.

The V call is TRBV3-1, the J call TRBJ1-4, with D perhaps TRBD1 (5 bases). V was pared by 1 base and J by 4 bases, with 10 bases between. Germline CDR1 is LGHDT and CDR2 is YNNKEL (reference sequence). This CDR3 is 15 amino acids long. Written as DNA, the CDR3 is TGTGCCAGCAGCCAAGGTTGGCAGGGTAATGAAAAACTGTTTTTT. Translation gives CASSQGWQGNEKLFF.

A word on this clonotype: At one end the junction does not follow the germline gene, possibly because of a read error. The V call is TRBV7-7, the J call TRBJ2-2; D is uncertain. Germline values: CDR1 SSHAT, CDR2 FNYEAQ (reference sequence). The CDR3 contains 14 residues. The CDR3 loop is CASSPSVFSGELFF. CDR3 in DNA: TGTGCTAGCAGCCCATCTGTCTTTTCGGGGGAGCTGTTTTTT.

This chain joins TRBV12-3 or TRBV12-4 and TRBJ1-1, with D possibly matching TRBD1 (6 bases). CDR3 size: 14 residues. The V and J ends lost 5 bases and 4 bases respectively, with 14 bases between them. The CDR3 nucleotides are TGTGCCAGCAGTCCTACTATGGGGGCCACTGAAGCTTTCTTT. Translated, it gives CASSPTMGATEAFF.

Points on this clonotype: A read error may be the cause here, since a much bigger clone is one base away. The chain couples TRBV18 to TRBJ1-1; D is uncertain. Trimming shortened V by 8 bases and J by 1 base, and 14 bases separated the two germline ends. Germline CDR1 and CDR2: KGHSH and LQKENI. The CDR3 is made up of 14 amino acids. The CDR3 DNA reads TGTGCCAGCCCATCAGGAACAGCGAACACTGAAGCTTTCTTT. Amino acid sequence: CASPSGTANTEAFF.

This clonotype has at least ten counts. The CDR3 reads CASSSPGARNQPQHF. In DNA form, the CDR3 reads TGTGCCAGCAGCTCCCCAGGGGCGCGCAATCAGCCCCAGCATTTT. The rearrangement links TRBV7-2 to TRBJ1-5; D is possibly TRBD1 (6 bases). CDR3 length: 15 residues. V was cut by 4 bases and J by 2 bases, with 12 bases left in between. CDR1 is SGHTA, CDR2 FQGNSA, per germline.

Of note for this clonotype: This could be a read error, since a much larger clone is one nucleotide away. The V call is TRBV2, the J call TRBJ1-1; D not certain. The CDR3 sequence is 14 residues long. From germline, CDR1 is SNHLY and CDR2 FYNNEI. The CDR3 loop reads CASKDGMMNTEASF. The CDR3, as DNA: TGTGCCAGCAAGGACGGAATGATGAACACTGAAGCTTCCTTT.

This clonotype was counted at least ten times. The chain recombines TRBV24-1 with TRBJ2-2; a weak D match, TRBD2 (6 bases). The CDR3 has 15 residues. V lost 1 base and J 2 bases, leaving 7 bases between the germline ends. Per the germline V gene, CDR1 is KGHDR and CDR2 is SFDVKD. The DNA of the CDR3 is TGTGCCACCAGTGATTTCGGGGGAAACACCGGGGAGCTGTTTTTT. Its protein is CATSDFGGNTGELFF.

A remark on this clonotype: This may be a read error, as it is one base from a much larger clone. The chain has TRBV6-1 and TRBJ2-1; possibly TRBD1 for D (6 bases). The CDR3 contains 15 residues. Germline V gene sequence: CDR1 MNHNS, CDR2 SASEGT. CDR3 loop: CASSKQGGWYNEQLF. CDR3 DNA sequence: TGTGCCAGCAGTAAACAGGGTGGTTGGTACAATGAGCAGTTATTC.

This clonotype was found a few times. V usage is TRBV11-3 and J usage is TRBJ1-1, with 7 bases identical to TRBD1. CDR3 length: 13 residues. Unmatched junction bases numbered 1, after V lost 3 bases and J lost 3 bases. Germline V gene lookup returns CDR1 SGHNT and CDR2 YENEEA. CDR3 in amino acids: CASSFTGDTEAFF. Here the CDR3 DNA reads TGTGCCAGCAGCTTTACAGGGGACACTGAAGCTTTCTTT.

Concerning this clonotype: A clone one base away is much larger, so this may be a read error. V gene TRBV7-2 combines with J gene TRBJ2-7; 8 bases map to TRBD1. The length of the CDR3 is 14 residues. Germline-derived CDR1 and CDR2 are SGHTA and FQGNSA. Trimming cost V 5 bases and J 6 bases; bases outside gene matches: 9. Here the CDR3 reads CASSIWTGTCEQYF. The DNA for the CDR3 is TGTGCCAGCAGCATCTGGACAGGGACCTGCGAGCAGTACTTC. The full variable domain, its missing parts supplied by reference TRBV7-2 and TRBJ2-7, is GAGVSQSPSNKVTEKGKDVELRCDPISGHTALYWYRQSLGQGLEFLIYFQGNSAPDKSGLPSDRFSAERTGGSVSTLTIQRTQQEDSAVYLCASSIWTGTCEQYFGPGTRLTVT.

This clonotype came up many times. This chain uses TRBV3-1 with TRBJ2-2; D is ambiguous. This CDR3 has 11 amino acids. The V gene lost 3 bases and the J gene lost 6 bases, with 2 bases spanning the gap. Looked up from germline, CDR1 is LGHDT and CDR2 is YNNKEL (reference sequence). The CDR3 loop is CASSQAGELFF. The CDR3 DNA reads as TGTGCCAGCAGCCAGGCCGGGGAGCTGTTTTTT.

The sample holds many counts of this clonotype. This rearrangement joins TRBV7-2 to TRBJ1-5, with D perhaps TRBD1 (5 bases). The germline V gene encodes CDR1 SGHTA and CDR2 FQGNSA. V lost 6 bases to trimming and J lost 5 bases, with 11 bases between them. The CDR3 length is 13 residues. The CDR3 sequence is CASSWGLYQPQHF. The CDR3 region has the DNA TGTGCCAGCAGTTGGGGCCTTTATCAGCCCCAGCATTTT.

V and J are TRBV3-1 and TRBJ1-1; no clear D. This CDR3 has 13 residues. V lost 5 bases and J 1 base, leaving 8 bases between the germline ends. The V gene's germline CDR1 is LGHDT and CDR2 YNNKEL (reference sequence). The CDR3 sequence is CASSITTNTEAFF. The CDR3 bases are TGTGCCAGCAGCATCACCACGAACACTGAAGCTTTCTTT.

Ten or more counts support this clonotype. The chain recombines TRBV10-3 with TRBJ2-3; the D gene could be TRBD1 or TRBD2 (5 bases each). This CDR3 comprises 19 residues. Trimming shortened V by 0 bases and J by 4 bases, and 23 bases separated the two germline ends. In germline, CDR1 is ENHRY, CDR2 SYGVKD. CDR3 amino acids: CAISESAATVVGGADTQYF. CDR3 DNA: TGTGCCATCAGTGAGTCGGCAGCGACAGTGGTTGGAGGCGCAGATACGCAGTATTTT.

The sample holds a few counts of this clonotype. Given a much more abundant clone one base away, this may be a read error. The chain has TRBV14 and TRBJ2-3; D may be TRBD1 or TRBD2 (5 bases each). Germline loops: CDR1 SGHDN, CDR2 FVKESK. The CDR3 length is 15 residues. CDR3 residues: CASSQDEGHTGTQYF. CDR3 in DNA: TGTGCCAGCAGCCAAGATGAGGGTCACACAGGTACGCAGTATTTT.

The V gene is TRBV5-5, the J gene TRBJ1-1; TRBD1 matches 8 bases. CDR1 is SGHKS, CDR2 YYEKEE, per germline (reference sequence). After removal of 2 bases from V and 8 bases from J, the junction contained 5 bases not matched to a gene. The CDR3 covers 13 residues. CDR3 sequence (DNA): TGTGCCAGCAGCTTCCAGTGGACAGGGGAAGCTTTCTTT. It translates to CASSFQWTGEAFF.

This chain joins TRBV19 and TRBJ1-2; 8 bases fit TRBD1. The CDR3 extends over 14 amino acids. CDR1 is LNHDA and CDR2 is SQIVND in the germline V gene (reference sequence). After removal of 6 bases from V and 4 bases from J, the junction contained 7 bases not matched to a gene. CDR3 loop: CASREDREAYGYTF. In DNA, the CDR3 is TGTGCCAGTAGAGAGGACAGGGAGGCCTATGGCTACACCTTC.

In regard to this clonotype: Compared with germline, one end of the junction differs, possibly owing to a read error. The chain carries TRBV7-7 and TRBJ1-1; 7 bases are a match to TRBD1. This CDR3 has 12 amino acids. The germline CDR1 and CDR2 sequences are SSHAT and FNYEAQ (reference sequence). CDR3 residues: CASTSGGGRAFF. Written as DNA, the CDR3 is TGTGCTAGCACCTCAGGGGGGGGACGGGCTTTCTTT.

To note about this clonotype: This may be a read error: a much more frequent sequence differs by one nucleotide. This rearrangement joins TRBV12-3 or TRBV12-4 to TRBJ1-3; D is uncertain. V dropped 6 bases and J dropped 0 bases, with 9 bases sitting between them. The CDR3 is 14 residues long. The CDR3 reads CASSRRDSGNTIYF. In DNA, the CDR3 is TGTGCCAGCAGCCGGAGAGACTCTGGAAACACCATATATTTT.

V is TRBV3-1 and J is TRBJ2-3; D possibly corresponds to TRBD2 (5 bases). The CDR3 totals 14 residues. Germline loops: CDR1 LGHDT, CDR2 YNNKEL (reference sequence). V lost 11 bases, J lost 7 bases, and 22 bases lay in between. CDR3 sequence: CAAGSSGDPNTQYF. The CDR3 DNA follows: TGTGCCGCGGGCTCTAGTGGGGATCCAAATACGCAGTATTTT.

Concerning this clonotype itself: Mismatch with germline at one junction end may stem from a read error. The chain links TRBV20-1 to TRBJ1-1; D remains unclear. Germline CDR1 is DFQATT and CDR2 is SNEGSKA (reference sequence). The CDR3 covers 12 residues. The CDR3 spells CSARDVGVEDSF. Written as DNA, the CDR3 is TGCAGTGCTAGGGACGTCGGAGTTGAAGATTCCTTT.

With respect to this clonotype: At one end the junction does not follow the germline gene, possibly because of a read error. The gene calls are TRBV11-2 and TRBJ2-3; D gene ambiguous. The CDR3 is 15 residues long. The germline gives CDR1 SGHAT, CDR2 FQNNGV. DNA of the CDR3: TGTGCCGGCAGCTTATTAGTTGGGGGCACAGATACGCAGTATTTT. Residues: CAGSLLVGGTDTQYF.

This clonotype was seen ten or more times. This chain links TRBV7-9 with TRBJ1-2; D call uncertain. The CDR3 is 12 residues long. V lost 1 base and J 8 bases, leaving 8 bases between the germline ends. CDR1 and CDR2 from the germline V gene are SEHNR and FQNEAQ (reference sequence). For the CDR3, the DNA is TGTGCCAGCAGCTTAGATGTGAACGGCTACACCTTC. Protein: CASSLDVNGYTF.

This clonotype was picked up many times. The J gene is TRBJ2-7, the V gene TRBV20-1, with 8 bases matching TRBD1. Germline loops: CDR1 DFQATT, CDR2 SNEGSKA (reference sequence). There are 14 residues in the CDR3. The V segment lost 6 bases and the J segment 3 bases; nucleotides outside the gene matches: 10. CDR3 sequence reads: CSAGARQGNYEQYF. DNA of the CDR3: TGCAGTGCCGGAGCGAGACAGGGGAACTACGAGCAGTACTTC.

This clonotype was observed at least ten times. The V gene is TRBV29-1, the J gene TRBJ2-7, with D unresolved. Trimming shortened V by 6 bases and J by 1 base, and 13 bases separated the two germline ends. The CDR3 is 13 residues long. Germline CDR1 and CDR2: SQVTM and ANQGSEA. The CDR3 reads CSVKRSSSYEQYF. The CDR3 DNA sequence: TGCAGCGTGAAAAGAAGTTCGTCCTACGAGCAGTACTTC.

This clonotype was recorded many times. The chain recombines TRBV7-9 with TRBJ2-2; D may be TRBD2 (6 bases). Germline V gene sequence: CDR1 SEHNR, CDR2 FQNEAQ (reference sequence). Trimming shortened V by 6 bases and J by 7 bases, and 15 bases separated the two germline ends. The CDR3 is 14 residues long. The CDR3 nucleotides are TGTGCCAGCAGTTCACCGGGGGTATACGGGGAGCTGTTTTTT. Encoded protein: CASSSPGVYGELFF. Supplemented by reference TRBV7-9 and TRBJ2-2, the full variable domain reads DTGVSQNPRHKITKRGQNVTFRCDPISEHNRLYWYRQTLGQGPEFLTYFQNEAQLEKSRLLSDRFSAERPKGSFSTLEIQRTEQGDSAMYLCASSSPGVYGELFFGEGSRLTVL.

This sequence joins TRBV28 and TRBJ2-3; 13 nucleotides agree with TRBD2. V lost 5 bases and J lost 0; bases outside the gene matches: 11. This CDR3 spans 19 amino acids. Germline V gene data show CDR1 as MDHEN and CDR2 as SYDVKM. The CDR3 region is CASSDQLAGGLISTDTQYF. The CDR3 DNA sequence: TGTGCCAGCAGTGACCAACTAGCGGGGGGGTTAATTAGCACAGATACGCAGTATTTT.